What follows are 22 T cell receptor beta chains derived from one specimen sequenced in a study of blood T cell repertoires in COVID-19. Sequencing used immunoSEQ multiplex PCR; TCRdb keeps in-frame clones, though not all of them. The table has tens of thousands of clones, 86% seen once. Sequencing used peripheral blood. The receptors were sampled from a man aged 25 to 40 with acute or convalescent COVID-19.

The J gene is TRBJ2-6, the V gene TRBV7-3, with a possible D match to TRBD2 (6 bases). The V gene's germline CDR1 is SGHTA and CDR2 FQGTGA. CDR3 length: 17 residues. Trimming removed 4 bases at V and 3 bases at J, with 16 bases between. CDR3 region: CASSSVRGTIGANVLTF. CDR3 nucleotides: TGTGCCAGCAGCTCCGTGCGCGGGACGATTGGGGCCAACGTCCTGACTTTC.

V is TRBV6-1 and J is TRBJ1-2, with D perhaps TRBD1 (5 bases). The germline gives CDR1 MNHNS, CDR2 SASEGT. CDR3 length: 15 amino acids. Trimming took off 0 bases at V and 5 bases at J, with 13 bases between the two ends. The CDR3: CASSEAGAGKYGYTF. The CDR3 coding sequence is TGTGCCAGCAGTGAAGCGGGCGCAGGGAAGTATGGCTACACCTTC.

The chain couples TRBV18 to TRBJ2-2; D may be TRBD1 (6 bases). Looked up from germline, CDR1 is KGHSH and CDR2 is LQKENI. This CDR3 contains 16 residues. With 4 bases removed from V and 2 bases from J, the gap between germline ends came to 14 bases. The CDR3 loop reads CASSRGQRVNTGELFF. As DNA, the CDR3 is TGTGCCAGCTCACGCGGACAGAGAGTCAACACCGGGGAGCTGTTTTTT.

The J gene is TRBJ1-1, the V gene TRBV18; TRBD1 matches at 7 bases. This CDR3 has 15 residues. Germline CDR1 is KGHSH and CDR2 is LQKENI. J was trimmed by 4 bases and V by 3 bases; bases with no gene match: 8. The CDR3 coding sequence is TGTGCCAGCTCACCTTCTAGGGGGCCGGGCACTGAAGCTTTCTTT. Translated: CASSPSRGPGTEAFF.

V and J are TRBV6-5 and TRBJ2-1, with 7 positions matching TRBD2. This CDR3 comprises 15 residues. Germline lookup yields CDR1 MNHEY and CDR2 SVGAGI. V lost 4 bases and J lost 6; bases outside the gene matches: 9. CDR3 amino acids: CASSWDGRWGNEQFF. CDR3 DNA sequence: TGTGCCAGCAGTTGGGACGGGAGGTGGGGCAATGAGCAGTTCTTC.

The rearrangement joins TRBV2 to TRBJ1-5; TRBD1 agrees at 9 bases. V was clipped by 8 bases and J by 3 bases; unmatched bases: 8. Germline-derived CDR1 and CDR2 are SNHLY and FYNNEI. This CDR3 contains 15 residues. The CDR3, as DNA: TGTGCCAGCGGAAGACAGGGGGTGTTCAATCAGCCCCAGCATTTT. This sequence encodes CASGRQGVFNQPQHF.

The rearrangement links TRBV7-6 to TRBJ1-6; possibly TRBD1 for D (6 bases). Germline V gene lookup returns CDR1 SGHVS and CDR2 FNYEAQ. V lost 2 bases, J lost 9 bases, and 11 bases lay in between. The CDR3 runs 14 residues. The CDR3 DNA reads TGTGCCAGCAGCTTAAACAGGGTGTCTTCACCCCTCCACTTT. Its protein product is CASSLNRVSSPLHF.

The V and J genes are TRBV6-6 and TRBJ1-2; TRBD1 matches 7 bases. This CDR3 has 16 amino acids. CDR1 and CDR2 (germline): MNHNY, SVGAGI (reference sequence). Trimming at V came to 5 bases and at J to 0 bases, leaving 9 bases not matched to a gene. As DNA, the CDR3 is TGTGCCAGCAGTCGACAGGGTAGGCTTACTAACTATGGCTACACCTTC. Amino acids: CASSRQGRLTNYGYTF.

This clone was recorded a few times. The chain couples TRBV5-6 to TRBJ1-2, with no clear D. V was cut by 0 bases and J by 8 bases, with 11 bases left in between. The length of the CDR3 is 13 residues. Germline values: CDR1 SGHDT, CDR2 YYEEEE. CDR3 loop: CASSLVGGLGYTF. In nucleotides, the CDR3 is TGTGCCAGCAGCTTGGTCGGAGGGTTGGGCTACACCTTC.

The chain employs TRBV6-1 and TRBJ2-7; D is unresolved. The CDR3 spans 13 residues. The ends were cut back, 1 base at V and 7 bases at J, with 11 bases in the middle. The V gene's germline CDR1 is MNHNS and CDR2 SASEGT. Here the CDR3 reads CASSEDAHREQYV. CDR3 DNA sequence: TGTGCCAGCAGTGAAGACGCCCATCGGGAGCAGTACGTC.

This chain connects TRBV5-4 to TRBJ1-2, with D possibly TRBD1 on 6 matching bases. The CDR3 spans 15 residues. The germline V gene encodes CDR1 SGHNT and CDR2 YYREEE (reference sequence). V lost 0 bases and J lost 1, with 10 bases in between. The CDR3 region is CASSLVGTLNYGYTF. DNA of the CDR3: TGTGCCAGCAGCTTGGTTGGGACACTTAACTATGGCTACACCTTC. Looking up the rest from reference TRBV5-4 and TRBJ1-2 gives the full variable domain: ETGVTQSPTHLIKTRGQQVTLRCSSQSGHNTVSWYQQALGQGPQFIFQYYREEENGRGNFPPRFSGLQFPNYSSELNVNALELDDSALYLCASSLVGTLNYGYTFGSGTRLTVV.

The chain's CDR3 is CASSVIQGQNTEAFF. CDR3 sequence (DNA): TGCGCCAGCAGCGTAATACAGGGGCAGAACACTGAAGCTTTCTTT. The chain carries TRBV5-1 and TRBJ1-1; 7 positions agree with TRBD1. In germline, CDR1 is SGHRS, CDR2 YFSETQ. This CDR3 is built from 15 residues. The V gene end was trimmed by 4 bases and the J gene end by 1 base; junction bases not matched to a gene: 7.

CDR3 sequence: CASSPEGTSGNTIYF. CDR3 in DNA: TGTGCCAGCTCACCAGAGGGAACATCTGGAAACACCATATATTTT. J is TRBJ1-3 and V is TRBV18; D gene uncertain. The CDR3 has 15 amino acids. V lost 2 bases, J lost 1 base, and 9 bases lay in between. In germline, CDR1 is KGHSH, CDR2 LQKENI. Full variable domain (remainder filled in from reference TRBV18 and TRBJ1-3): NAGVMQNPRHLVRRRGQEARLRCSPMKGHSHVYWYRQLPEEGLKFMVYLQKENIIDESGMPKERFSAEFPKEGPSILRIQQVVRGDSAAYFCASSPEGTSGNTIYFGEGSWLTVV.

J is TRBJ1-1 and V is TRBV19; tentative D call: TRBD1 (6 bases). The CDR3 runs 14 residues. V lost 4 bases, J lost 11 bases, and 20 bases lay in between. Germline assignment: CDR1 LNHDA and CDR2 SQIVND (reference sequence). CDR3: CASSTSAYRDWAFF. CDR3 nucleotides: TGTGCCAGTAGTACCTCTGCCTACAGGGATTGGGCTTTCTTT. Full variable domain (rest looked up from reference TRBV19 and TRBJ1-1): DGGITQSPKYLFRKEGQNVTLSCEQNLNHDAMYWYRQDPGQGLRLIYYSQIVNDFQKGDIAEGYSVSREKKESFPLTVTSAQKNPTAFYLCASSTSAYRDWAFFGQGTRLTVV.

This rearrangement joins TRBV7-2 to TRBJ2-7; TRBD1 agrees at 7 bases. This CDR3 region has 15 residues. The junction had 7 bases not matched to a gene; V was cut back by 5 bases and J by 0 bases. CDR1 SGHTA and CDR2 FQGNSA come from the germline V gene. CDR3 protein: CASSKGQRYSYEQYF. CDR3 DNA sequence: TGTGCCAGCAGCAAGGGACAGAGATACTCCTACGAGCAGTACTTC. The whole variable domain, filled in from reference TRBV7-2 and TRBJ2-7, reads GAGVSQSPSNKVTEKGKDVELRCDPISGHTALYWYRQSLGQGLEFLIYFQGNSAPDKSGLPSDRFSAERTGGSVSTLTIQRTQQEDSAVYLCASSKGQRYSYEQYFGPGTRLTVT.

The chain is built from TRBV7-6 and TRBJ1-3, with D hard to call. The CDR3 runs to 15 residues. V shed 1 base and J shed 2 bases, with 9 bases lying between them. Per germline, CDR1 SGHVS and CDR2 FNYEAQ. CDR3 nucleotide sequence: TGTGCCAGCAGCTTAGTAATGGCAGCTGGAAACACCATATATTTT. Translated: CASSLVMAAGNTIYF.

The rearrangement links TRBV7-9 to TRBJ2-3, with 9 bases matching TRBD1. V was clipped by 5 bases and J by 4 bases; unmatched bases: 4. CDR1 is SEHNR, CDR2 FQNEAQ, per germline (reference sequence). The CDR3 consists of 14 residues. The CDR3 reads CASSNRGRADTQYF. The CDR3 nucleotides are TGTGCCAGCAGCAACAGGGGGCGCGCAGATACGCAGTATTTT. The full variable domain, in which reference TRBV7-9 and TRBJ2-3 provide the parts outside the CDR3, is DTGVSQNPRHKITKRGQNVTFRCDPISEHNRLYWYRQTLGQGPEFLTYFQNEAQLEKSRLLSDRFSAERPKGSFSTLEIQRTEQGDSAMYLCASSNRGRADTQYFGPGTRLTVL.

This chain uses TRBV5-1 with TRBJ2-5; D remains unclear. Trimming pared 1 base from V and 2 bases from J, leaving 9 bases between. From germline, CDR1 is SGHRS and CDR2 YFSETQ. This CDR3 spans 14 amino acids. CDR3 amino acids: CASSLSTVQETQYF. CDR3 sequence (DNA): TGCGCCAGCAGCTTGAGTACAGTTCAAGAGACCCAGTACTTC.

This clone showed up just a few times. The chain couples TRBV27 to TRBJ2-1, with a weak D call TRBD1 (6 bases). Germline V gene data show CDR1 as MNHEY and CDR2 as SMNVEV (reference sequence). The CDR3 has 14 residues. Trimming took 5 bases from V and 2 from J, leaving 10 bases between them. The CDR3 DNA is TGTGCCAGCAGTCCCCGGGACACCTACAATGAGCAGTTCTTC. It codes for CASSPRDTYNEQFF.

This clone has just one count. The rearrangement uses TRBV7-2 and TRBJ2-1, with 13 bases that match TRBD2. V trimming: 5 bases; J trimming: 7 bases; junction bases outside the gene matches: 14. This CDR3 spans 18 amino acids. Germline CDR1 is SGHTA and CDR2 is FQGNSA. The CDR3 protein is CASSPHQRLAGGGNEQFF. The DNA of the CDR3 is TGTGCCAGCAGCCCGCACCAGAGACTAGCGGGAGGAGGGAATGAGCAGTTCTTC.

This clone was observed a single time. The rearrangement joins TRBV9 to TRBJ2-3, with D tentatively TRBD2 (5 bases). Germline CDR1 SGDLS, CDR2 YYNGEE. There are 16 residues in the CDR3. Trimming took off 0 bases at V and 6 bases at J, with 17 bases between the two ends. CDR3 nucleotides: TGTGCCAGCAGCGTAGACGGGTTTACTAGTGGGGATACGCAGTATTTT. It is translated as CASSVDGFTSGDTQYF. Full variable domain (missing parts from reference TRBV9 and TRBJ2-3): DSGVTQTPKHLITATGQRVTLRCSPRSGDLSVYWYQQSLDQGLQFLIQYYNGEERAKGNILERFSAQQFPDLHSELNLSSLELGDSALYFCASSVDGFTSGDTQYFGPGTRLTVL.

The rearrangement uses TRBV20-1 and TRBJ1-1; maybe TRBD1 (5 bases). Germline CDR1 reads DFQATT; CDR2 reads SNEGSKA (reference sequence). Trimming left V 3 bases short and J 9 bases short, with 17 bases between. CDR3 length equals 13 residues. The CDR3 coding sequence is TGCAGTGCTAGTCCCACGGATAGACAGAAAGCTTTCTTT. Translating it yields CSASPTDRQKAFF.